The source of this T cell receptor beta chain is a study of blood T cell repertoires in COVID-19. Across the study: Spain, Italy and the United States supplied samples that represented acute and convalescent COVID-19. The analysed material was cDNA or gDNA that came from T cells, B-cell-depleted T cells, or PBMCs.

Per the original methods: Estimation of nucleated cell counts relied on the amplification of reference gene primers. The repertoire was sequenced with immunoSEQ multiplex PCR; TCRdb's copy has only in-frame clones and lacks some. That table gives V, J and clone size, and the DNA gave D and trimming. The sample lists some 150,000 clones, around 79% occurring once. Trimming stripped 0 bases from V and 4 bases from J, with 4 bases between. The CDR3 length is 14 residues. CDR1 is SGHVS and CDR2 is FNYEAQ in the germline V gene. The source is a man aged 50-59 years with active or convalescent COVID-19. The V gene is TRBV7-6, the J gene TRBJ2-6; D unclear. Material for sequencing was peripheral blood. The CDR3 DNA reads TGTGCCAGCAGCTTAGCCTCGGGGGCCAACGTCCTGACTTTC. It translates to CASSLASGANVLTF.